This T cell receptor (beta chain) emerged from a study of blood T cell repertoires in COVID-19. Looking at the study overall: Acute-phase and convalescent COVID-19 samples originated in the United States, Italy and Spain. The cDNA or gDNA used as material had been derived from T cells, B-cell-depleted T cells, or PBMCs.

This clone was found a few times. The CDR3 spans 16 residues. The V gene lost 6 bases and the J gene lost 6 bases, with 20 bases spanning the gap. Germline CDR1 reads WSHSY; CDR2 reads SAAADI. The protocol was immunoSEQ multiplex PCR, while the TCRdb copy is restricted to in-frame clones and leaves out a portion. The repertoire holds roughly 30,000 clones, with 89% as singletons. The chain recombines TRBV10-2 with TRBJ2-2; D may be TRBD2 (5 bases). The sequence was obtained from a man older than 75 with acute or convalescent COVID-19. The specimen sequenced was peripheral blood. CDR3 sequence reads: CASRLQGAEVPGELFF. For the CDR3, the DNA is TGCGCCAGCAGGTTACAAGGAGCGGAGGTACCCGGGGAGCTGTTTTTT.